The rows below give T cell receptor beta chains drawn from one sample of a study of blood T cell repertoires in COVID-19. Repertoires were generated with immunoSEQ multiplex PCR, while TCRdb's copy carries only in-frame clones and drops some. The table shows 110,000 to 150,000 clones, with over 75% occurring only once. Input material: peripheral blood. The source of these receptors is a human donor in a cohort sampled during active COVID-19. CDR3s include the opening cysteine and the closing phenylalanine or tryptophan. Fields, in order: CDR3 protein, CDR3 DNA, D gene, J gene, V gene, clone size. The D gene is left open where the match is weak. Not all rows give a size; the values are once, few, many and, for expanded clones, a class.

CASSTGGSGNQPQHF	TGTGCCAGCAGCACGGGAGGGTCAGGCAATCAGCCCCAGCATTTT	.	TRBJ1-5	TRBV6-5	.
CASSLPPPSGTQYF	TGTGCCAGCAGTTTACCCCCCCCTAGCGGCACGCAGTATTTT	TRBD2	TRBJ2-3	TRBV28	.
CASKRLAGGGPYNEQFF	TGTGCCAGCAAAAGACTAGCGGGAGGGGGCCCTTACAATGAGCAGTTCTTC	TRBD2	TRBJ2-1	TRBV2	few
CASSLGLLLGLANNEQFF	TGTGCCAGCAGCTTGGGACTGTTGCTGGGACTAGCAAACAATGAGCAGTTCTTC	TRBD2	TRBJ2-1	TRBV7-9	.
CASSSGGAGELFF	TGCGCCAGCAGCTCGGGGGGAGCCGGGGAGCTGTTTTTT	TRBD2	TRBJ2-2	TRBV5-1	.
CASSIEISLGRAGNEQFF	TGTGCCAGTAGTATCGAGATTTCGTTGGGGAGGGCCGGTAATGAGCAGTTCTTC	TRBD2	TRBJ2-1	TRBV19	few
CASSQPLAGTTDTQYF	TGTGCCAGCAGCCAACCTCTAGCGGGCACCACAGATACGCAGTATTTT	TRBD2	TRBJ2-3	TRBV3-1/TRBV3-2	.
CASSTGGAMETQYF	TGTGCCAGCAGCACCGGGGGAGCGATGGAGACCCAGTACTTC	.	TRBJ2-5	TRBV11-3	.
CASSSRNTEAFF	TGTGCCAGCAGCTCCAGAAACACTGAAGCTTTCTTT	.	TRBJ1-1	TRBV3-1/TRBV3-2	once
CASSLDRGYGYTF	TGTGCCAGCTCTCTGGACAGGGGCTATGGCTACACCTTC	TRBD1	TRBJ1-2	TRBV18	.
CASSIGHRLNTEAFF	TGTGCCAGCAGCATCGGACACCGCCTGAACACTGAAGCTTTCTTT	.	TRBJ1-1	TRBV9	.
CASSGGGLNYGYTF	TGTGCCAGCTCGGGGGGCGGACTCAACTATGGCTACACCTTC	.	TRBJ1-2	TRBV9	.
CASSFRTSGAGPSQYF	TGTGCCAGCAGTTTTCGGACTAGCGGGGCGGGCCCATCGCAGTATTTT	TRBD2	TRBJ2-3	TRBV27	.
CAWMGGALGSNTEAFF	TGTGCCTGGATGGGGGGGGCCTTAGGCTCGAACACTGAAGCTTTCTTT	.	TRBJ1-1	TRBV30	.
CSVERVAGHHEQYF	TGCAGCGTTGAACGGGTAGCGGGCCATCACGAGCAGTACTTC	TRBD2	TRBJ2-7	TRBV29-1	.
CASSFGYRGSNYGYTF	TGCGCCAGCAGCTTTGGATACAGGGGAAGCAACTATGGCTACACCTTC	TRBD1	TRBJ1-2	TRBV5-1	once
CASSLGPSGDIQYF	TGTGCCAGCAGCTTAGGGCCCTCCGGGGACATTCAGTACTTC	.	TRBJ2-4	TRBV7-8	.
CASSSGRADLAGELFF	TGTGCTAGTAGTAGCGGGAGGGCCGATTTAGCCGGGGAGCTGTTTTTT	TRBD2	TRBJ2-2	TRBV12-5	few
CASSLAGENQETQYF	TGCGCCAGCAGCTTGGCCGGGGAAAACCAAGAGACCCAGTACTTC	.	TRBJ2-5	TRBV5-1	.
CSACRSYEQYF	TGCAGTGCCTGCAGGTCCTACGAGCAGTACTTC	.	TRBJ2-7	TRBV20-1	.
CASSQAEGYGWDQPQHF	TGTGCCAGCAGCCAAGCGGAGGGCTACGGTTGGGATCAGCCCCAGCATTTT	.	TRBJ1-5	TRBV3-1/TRBV3-2	.
CASSPGLALRTDTQYF	TGTGCCAGCAGCCCAGGACTAGCGCTTCGCACAGATACGCAGTATTTT	.	TRBJ2-3	TRBV21-1	.
CASSEWTSGSLNEQFF	TGTGCCAGCAGCGAGTGGACTAGCGGGAGTTTGAATGAGCAGTTCTTC	TRBD2	TRBJ2-1	TRBV11-3	.
CASSIGAGGVAGANVLTF	TGTGCCAGTAGTATAGGGGCAGGGGGTGTAGCTGGGGCCAACGTCCTGACTTTC	TRBD1	TRBJ2-6	TRBV19	.
CAIRPGLPFEETQYF	TGTGCCATCAGGCCGGGACTCCCGTTCGAAGAGACCCAGTACTTC	.	TRBJ2-5	TRBV10-3	.
CASGDLREGPGELFF	TGTGCCAGTGGGGACTTGCGGGAGGGGCCCGGGGAGCTGTTTTTT	TRBD2	TRBJ2-2	TRBV28	.
CASSSVPYTEAFF	TGTGCCAGTAGTTCCGTTCCTTACACTGAAGCTTTCTTT	.	TRBJ1-1	TRBV19	.
CASSGVGGGYTF	TGTGCCAGCAGTGGGGTCGGGGGTGGCTACACCTTC	.	TRBJ1-2	TRBV2	.
CASSLAPRGQETQYF	TGTGCCAGCAGCTTAGCCCCCCGAGGTCAAGAGACCCAGTACTTC	.	TRBJ2-5	TRBV7-6	.
CASSLKVRGTGELGNTIYF	TGTGCCAGCAGCTTAAAGGTCCGGGGGACAGGTGAACTTGGAAACACCATATATTTT	TRBD1	TRBJ1-3	TRBV7-9	.
CASSLQGRFDYEQYF	TGTGCCAGCAGTTTACAGGGTCGGTTTGACTACGAGCAGTACTTC	.	TRBJ2-7	TRBV28	.
CASSFTSEYYEQYF	TGTGCCAGCAGCTTCACTAGCGAGTACTACGAGCAGTACTTC	TRBD2	TRBJ2-7	TRBV7-9	.
CASSISRGQPQHF	TGTGCCAGTAGTATATCGCGAGGTCAGCCCCAGCATTTT	.	TRBJ1-5	TRBV19	.
CASSSTSDSSTDTQYF	TGCGCCAGCAGCTCTACTAGCGACTCTAGCACAGATACGCAGTATTTT	TRBD2	TRBJ2-3	TRBV5-1	.
CASSLRTSGSGETQYF	TGCGCCAGCAGCTTGAGGACCAGCGGGAGCGGCGAGACCCAGTACTTC	TRBD2	TRBJ2-5	TRBV5-1	once
CASSQIPGQGGETQYF	TGTGCCAGCAGCCAAATTCCGGGACAGGGAGGAGAGACCCAGTACTTC	TRBD1	TRBJ2-5	TRBV9	.
CASSLSTWGDEQYF	TGTGCCAGCAGTTTATCGACGTGGGGGGACGAGCAGTACTTC	.	TRBJ2-7	TRBV27	.
CASSATRGLAEAFF	TGTGCCAGCAGTGCAACCAGGGGTCTTGCTGAAGCTTTCTTT	.	TRBJ1-1	TRBV27	.
CASSMRLAGQETQYF	TGTGCCAGTAGTATGAGACTAGCGGGACAAGAGACCCAGTACTTC	TRBD2	TRBJ2-5	TRBV19	.
CASSSGSYGNEQFF	TGTGCCAGTTCAAGCGGGAGCTATGGCAATGAGCAGTTCTTC	TRBD2	TRBJ2-1	TRBV28	.
CSASTPRERPLETQYF	TGCAGTGCTAGTACCCCACGGGAGAGGCCCTTAGAGACCCAGTACTTC	.	TRBJ2-5	TRBV20-1	once
CASSATGSGGYTF	TGTGCCAGTAGCGCGACAGGGAGCGGTGGCTACACCTTC	TRBD1	TRBJ1-2	TRBV19	once
CASSLGTGLSEQYF	TGTGCCAGCAGCTTAGGTACAGGGCTAAGCGAGCAGTACTTC	.	TRBJ2-7	TRBV11-2	.
CASSLIHGRGKLFF	TGCGCCAGCAGCTTGATTCACGGGAGGGGAAAACTGTTTTTT	.	TRBJ1-4	TRBV5-1	.
CASSPTSGPYEQYF	TGTGCCAGCAGCCCAACTAGCGGGCCCTACGAGCAGTACTTC	TRBD2	TRBJ2-7	TRBV7-9	.
CASSLALANEQFF	TGTGCCAGCAGCTTAGCTCTCGCGAATGAGCAGTTCTTC	.	TRBJ2-1	TRBV7-2	few
CASRREGAGEQYF	TGTGCCAGCAGACGAGAAGGGGCGGGGGAGCAGTACTTC	.	TRBJ2-7	TRBV6-6	many
CASIRQGPKPVDTEAFF	TGTGCCAGCATTCGACAGGGACCAAAGCCCGTGGACACTGAAGCTTTCTTT	TRBD1	TRBJ1-1	TRBV28	.
CASRVVATNEKLFF	TGTGCCAGCAGGGTAGTTGCAACTAATGAAAAACTGTTTTTT	.	TRBJ1-4	TRBV7-9	.
CAAAGGGWWNTGELFF	TGTGCCGCCGCCGGTGGGGGCTGGTGGAACACCGGGGAGCTGTTTTTT	.	TRBJ2-2	TRBV18	.
CASSLSPRQGTEAFF	TGTGCCAGCAGTTTATCTCCCCGACAGGGGACTGAAGCTTTCTTT	TRBD1	TRBJ1-1	TRBV27	.
CAWTKPKTGSGNTIYF	TGTGCCTGGACCAAACCCAAGACAGGATCTGGAAACACCATATATTTT	.	TRBJ1-3	TRBV30	.
CASSQVKRVDGELFF	TGTGCCAGCAGCCAAGTCAAGCGGGTGGACGGGGAGCTGTTTTTT	.	TRBJ2-2	TRBV13	once
CASSRDRIYEQYF	TGTGCCAGCAGCCGAGACAGAATCTACGAGCAGTACTTC	.	TRBJ2-7	TRBV4-2	.
CASGREPNQPQHF	TGTGCCAGTGGGAGGGAACCTAATCAGCCCCAGCATTTT	.	TRBJ1-5	TRBV19	few
CASAQTGDTGELFF	TGTGCTAGTGCCCAGACAGGAGACACCGGGGAGCTGTTTTTT	.	TRBJ2-2	TRBV12-5	few
CASSQSGPSSYEQYF	TGTGCCAGCAGTCAAAGCGGGCCCAGCTCCTACGAGCAGTACTTC	.	TRBJ2-7	TRBV11-1	.